This is a list of T cell receptor beta chains from one sample in a study of blood T cell repertoires in COVID-19. Profiled with immunoSEQ multiplex PCR; TCRdb holds only in-frame clones, not every one. The sample has approximately 210,000 clones, around 81% seen once; the top ten hold roughly 4.3%. Sequencing used PBMCs or T cells enriched from blood (not recorded which). All receptors derive from a man younger than 45 with acute COVID-19. The CDR3 runs from the conserved cysteine through the conserved F or W. A D gene is named only where the DNA matches it firmly. A row's size may be missing; if present it is once, few, many or a size class.

clone_size	v_call	d_call	j_call	cdr3_nt	cdr3_aa
many	TRBV6-1	.	TRBJ1-2	TGTGCCAGCAGTGAAGCAATTCAGGGGTGTGGCTACACCTTC	CASSEAIQGCGYTF
.	TRBV5-6	TRBD1	TRBJ2-7	TGTGCCAGCAGCCGGGACAGGGCCTACGAGCAGTACTTC	CASSRDRAYEQYF
few	TRBV3-1/TRBV3-2	.	TRBJ2-5	TGTGCCAGCAGCCAAGAGGGCCTTAAAGAGACCCAGTACTTC	CASSQEGLKETQYF
.	TRBV10-3	TRBD2	TRBJ2-1	TGTGCCATCAGTGAACCTAGCGGGGCGATTAGGAATGAGCAGTTCTTC	CAISEPSGAIRNEQFF
once	TRBV6-5	.	TRBJ1-6	TGTGCCAGCACCGGGTCCGTGGTTAATTCACCCCTCCACTTT	CASTGSVVNSPLHF
.	TRBV5-1	.	TRBJ2-7	TGCGCCAGCAGCTTGGGGCGCGGAGGGGGCAACGAGCAGTACTTC	CASSLGRGGGNEQYF
.	TRBV5-6	.	TRBJ2-7	TGTGCCAGCACGAAGGAGAGCTCCTACGAGCAGTACTTC	CASTKESSYEQYF
.	TRBV10-2	.	TRBJ2-4	TGCGCCAGCAGTGAGGACAGGTTAGCCAAAAACATTCAGTACTTC	CASSEDRLAKNIQYF
.	TRBV7-9	TRBD1	TRBJ2-3	TGTGCCAGCAGCTTTGGGACAGGGTATGGAGATACGCAGTATTTT	CASSFGTGYGDTQYF
.	TRBV19	.	TRBJ1-6	TGTGCCAGTAGTATAGTAGACAGAAATTCACCCTTCCACTTT	CASSIVDRNSPFHF
.	TRBV7-3	.	TRBJ2-3	TGTGCCAGCAGCTTGAGGAAGAACAGGGACGATACGCAGTATTTT	CASSLRKNRDDTQYF
.	TRBV27	.	TRBJ2-7	TGTGCCAGCAGCCCAGGGAACTCCTACGAGCAGTACTTC	CASSPGNSYEQYF
.	TRBV5-4	.	TRBJ1-2	TGTGCCAGCAGCTTGGATTACCGACGGGGAGGCTACACCTTC	CASSLDYRRGGYTF
.	TRBV7-6	.	TRBJ2-3	TGTGCCAGCAGCTCGTCCGTCAACAGGGTGAAAGATACGCAGTATTTT	CASSSSVNRVKDTQYF
.	TRBV5-1	.	TRBJ1-1	TGCGCCAGCGCGGGGACGGGTTTGAACACTGAAGCTTTCTTT	CASAGTGLNTEAFF
.	TRBV28	.	TRBJ1-2	TGTGCCAGCAGCCTGGGGCCGCCGGGCTACACCTTC	CASSLGPPGYTF
.	TRBV5-4	TRBD1	TRBJ1-6	TGTGCCAGCAGGTCGCAGGGGGCGCCGGCTAATTCACCCCTCCACTTT	CASRSQGAPANSPLHF
.	TRBV6-5	.	TRBJ1-4	TGTGCCAGCAGTTACTCCGGGAGTGGAGAAAAACTGTTTTTT	CASSYSGSGEKLFF
.	TRBV19	.	TRBJ2-7	TGTGCCAGTAGTTCGAGGGTTTCCGCCTACGAGCAGTACTTC	CASSSRVSAYEQYF
.	TRBV10-2	.	TRBJ1-1	TGCGCCAGCAGTTCACAGGGAAATACTGAAGCTTTCTTT	CASSSQGNTEAFF
.	TRBV13	TRBD1	TRBJ2-5	TGTGCCAGCAGCGCCGGGGACAGGGCATATAGGGAGACCCAGTACTTC	CASSAGDRAYRETQYF
.	TRBV7-9	TRBD2	TRBJ2-1	TGTGCCAGCAGCTTACTAGCGGGGCCATACAATGAGCAGTTCTTC	CASSLLAGPYNEQFF
.	TRBV19	.	TRBJ1-5	TGTGCCAGTAGTATCGTTGGCGGTAGGGGAGGCCAGCCCCAGCATTTT	CASSIVGGRGGQPQHF
.	TRBV18	.	TRBJ1-2	TGTGCCAGCTCACCGAAGACAGCGTATGGCTACACCTTC	CASSPKTAYGYTF
.	TRBV7-9	TRBD1	TRBJ1-2	TGTGCCAGCAGCCCTCTCCAGGGGGCTGGCTATGGCTACACCTTC	CASSPLQGAGYGYTF
few	TRBV9	TRBD1	TRBJ2-3	TGTGCCAGCAGCCCCCGGGACAGGGGGCTTGATACGCAGTATTTT	CASSPRDRGLDTQYF
.	TRBV2	TRBD2	TRBJ2-2	TGTGCCAGCAGTGAATCCCCAGCGGGGGTAACCGGGGAGCTGTTTTTT	CASSESPAGVTGELFF
.	TRBV15	TRBD2	TRBJ2-1	TGTGCCACCACGGCGGGCGGGGGGGCTTTGAATGAGCAGTTCTTC	CATTAGGGALNEQFF
.	TRBV4-2	TRBD1	TRBJ1-1	TGTGCCAGCAGCCAAGATGGGGACAGTGGCCACACTGAAGCTTTCTTT	CASSQDGDSGHTEAFF
.	TRBV6-5	.	TRBJ1-6	TGTGCCAGCAGTCCAGGGGTGAGTTCACCCCTCCACTTT	CASSPGVSSPLHF
.	TRBV29-1	TRBD1	TRBJ2-3	TGCAGCGCTTCACCGGGACAGGGCAGGACAGATACGCAGTATTTT	CSASPGQGRTDTQYF
.	TRBV19	.	TRBJ1-2	TGTGCCAGTAGTAATGGCCCAAGAAGAGGCTACACCTTC	CASSNGPRRGYTF
few	TRBV6-5	.	TRBJ1-1	TGTGCCAGCAGGGGGGACTTGACTAACACTGAAGCTTTCTTT	CASRGDLTNTEAFF
.	TRBV10-3	.	TRBJ2-5	TGTGCCATCAGTGCCGGGGGGCCCCAAGAGACCCAGTACTTC	CAISAGGPQETQYF
few	TRBV11-2	.	TRBJ1-2	TGTGCCAGCAGCTTAACAGAATATGGCTACACCTTC	CASSLTEYGYTF
.	TRBV30	.	TRBJ1-2	TGTGCCTGGAGCGCAGATCGGGGGAGGGAGGGCTACACCTTC	CAWSADRGREGYTF
.	TRBV3-1/TRBV3-2	.	TRBJ2-3	TGTGCCAGCAGCCAAACTGAGAATAGAGATACGCAGTATTTT	CASSQTENRDTQYF
.	TRBV7-9	.	TRBJ1-5	TGTGCCAGCAGCTTAATTTCCGAGCCCCAGCATTTT	CASSLISEPQHF
.	TRBV2	.	TRBJ1-4	TGTGCCAGCAGTGACAGGCTCCCAAAAGAAAAACTGTTTTTT	CASSDRLPKEKLFF
.	TRBV30	.	TRBJ1-6	TGTGCCTGGAGTGTACTTAACAGGGTGAATTCACCCCTCCACTTT	CAWSVLNRVNSPLHF
.	TRBV5-1	.	TRBJ1-2	TGCGCCAGCAGCCCACCGGGGGGAGGAGGAGGCTACACCTTC	CASSPPGGGGGYTF
.	TRBV7-9	.	TRBJ1-2	TGTGCCAGCAGCTTACCTGGACTGGGAGGCTACACCTTC	CASSLPGLGGYTF
once	TRBV4-1	TRBD2	TRBJ2-1	TGCGCCAGCAGCCAGGGTCCTCAGCGGGGGGCCGCCTCGGGTGAGCAGTTCTTC	CASSQGPQRGAASGEQFF
.	TRBV28	TRBD2	TRBJ2-5	TGTGCCAGCAGTTTGCCAGCGGGGTACCAAGAGACCCAGTACTTC	CASSLPAGYQETQYF
.	TRBV6-5	.	TRBJ1-5	TGTGCCAGCAGTTATGTAGGGGGACCCCAGCATTTT	CASSYVGGPQHF